This TCR beta chain was sequenced for a study of T cells in Graves' hyperthyroidism and ophthalmopathy. The sample holds many counts of this clonotype. As yet, its antigen is unknown. Amplification targeted TCR beta CDR3 regions from RNA transcripts. When the TCR CDR3 underwent first-round RT-PCR, the HTBI primer set was used. TCRdb itself ran the multiplex PCR reads through MiXCR, one entry per CDR3 protein. The sample holds some 620,000 distinct CDR3 sequences; roughly 17% are singletons and the top ten take 3.8%. General observations from the study: Ophthalmopathy onset followed model prediction by a median roughly 6 months.

J lost 0 bases, V lost 5 bases, and 9 bases had no gene match. Germline V gene lookup returns CDR1 DFQATT and CDR2 SNEGSKA (reference sequence). CDR3 size: 16 residues. This sequence was found in a woman in her twenties or thirties with Graves' hyperthyroidism. The sequencing input was blood. This rearrangement joins TRBV20-1 to TRBJ2-5; 10 bases are a match to TRBD2. CDR3 DNA: TGCAGTGCTTCCTACCGGACTAGCGGCAACCAAGAGACCCAGTACTTC. Protein sequence: CSASYRTSGNQETQYF.